A selection of T cell receptor beta chains follows, all from one sample in a study of a mutant IDH1 vaccine in newly diagnosed glioma. Only in-frame clones appear in the TCRdb table, and some are missing; sequencing was by immunoSEQ multiplex PCR. The repertoire has about 46,000 clones, approximately 92% of them found once; the top ten carry less than 2.5%. No antigen has been identified for these receptors. The sample consisted of PBMCs, taken from a glioma patient whose treatment included an IDH1 peptide vaccine. These receptors were taken from a middle-aged man with glioma. Each CDR3 is given with its conserved first and last residue. A D gene is named only where the DNA matches it firmly. The listing skips clone size in some rows; elsewhere it reads once, few, many or a size class.

>NA|TRBJ1-3|NA|TRBV4-3
CASSHADWISGNTIYF
TGCGCCAGCAGCCATGCTGACTGGATCTCTGGAAACACCATATATTTT
>NA|TRBJ2-1|NA|TRBV4-3
CASSQEGATYNEQFF
TGCGCCAGCAGCCAGGAGGGGGCCACCTACAATGAGCAGTTCTTC
>NA|TRBJ1-1|NA|TRBV4-1
CASSQWGQLNTEAFF
TGCGCCAGCAGCCAATGGGGGCAGTTGAACACTGAAGCTTTCTTT
>NA|TRBJ1-1|NA|TRBV10-3
CAISEDGAGQGTEAFF
TGTGCCATCAGTGAGGATGGTGCAGGGCAAGGGACTGAAGCTTTCTTT
>NA|TRBJ2-3|NA|TRBV7-2
CASTTWTGTDTQYF
TGTGCCAGCACCACCTGGACTGGCACAGATACGCAGTATTTT
>NA|TRBJ2-5|NA|TRBV19
CVEEDTQYF
TGTGTCGAGGAGGATACCCAGTACTTC
>TRBD2|TRBJ2-3|NA|TRBV4-3
CASSHRGGGGGGTDTQYF
TGCGCCAGCAGCCACCGGGGGGGCGGCGGGGGCGGCACAGATACGCAGTATTTT
>NA|TRBJ1-5|NA|TRBV6-5
CASSMTIYQPQHF
TGTGCCAGCAGCATGACAATATATCAGCCCCAGCATTTT
>TRBD1|TRBJ2-7|NA|TRBV18
CASSRDRGFPYEQYF
TGTGCCAGCTCACGGGACAGGGGATTTCCCTACGAGCAGTACTTC
>TRBD1|TRBJ1-1|once|TRBV28
CASPPANRGFGEAFF
TGTGCCAGCCCTCCGGCGAACAGGGGGTTCGGTGAAGCTTTCTTT
>NA|TRBJ2-1|NA|TRBV7-9
CASGSLAFSYNEQFF
TGTGCCAGCGGATCCCTGGCGTTCTCCTACAATGAGCAGTTCTTC
>NA|TRBJ2-5|NA|TRBV18
CASSPGETQYF
TGTGCCAGCTCACCGGGGGAGACCCAGTACTTC
>NA|TRBJ2-7|NA|TRBV30
CAWSLGYEQYF
TGTGCCTGGAGTCTGGGCTACGAGCAGTACTTC
>NA|TRBJ2-7|NA|TRBV7-2
CASSPYSGSSYEQYF
TGTGCCAGCAGCCCGTACTCTGGTAGCTCCTACGAGCAGTACTTC
>NA|TRBJ2-7|NA|TRBV18
CASSPEGGLSYEQYF
TGTGCCAGCTCACCAGAAGGGGGGCTTTCCTACGAGCAGTACTTC
>NA|TRBJ1-5|NA|TRBV23-1
CASSQPRRGYSNQPQHF
TGCGCCAGCAGTCAACCCCGGCGGGGGTATAGCAATCAGCCCCAGCATTTT
>TRBD1|TRBJ1-2|once|TRBV14
CASSQVPRTGFFTF
TGTGCCAGCAGCCAAGTCCCCCGGACAGGGTTTTTCACCTTC
>TRBD2|TRBJ2-2|NA|TRBV10-2
CASSELSGGATTGELFF
TGCGCCAGCAGTGAGCTTAGCGGGGGGGCCACGACCGGGGAGCTGTTTTTT
>TRBD1|TRBJ2-3|NA|TRBV7-8
CASSLGDRGFTDTQYF
TGTGCCAGCAGCTTAGGAGACAGGGGGTTCACAGATACGCAGTATTTT
>NA|TRBJ1-6|NA|TRBV7-9
CASSKGHSSYNSPLHF
TGTGCCAGCAGCAAGGGACATAGCTCCTATAATTCACCCCTCCACTTT
>NA|TRBJ2-7|NA|TRBV25-1
CASSEFAGATYEQYF
TGTGCCAGCAGTGAATTTGCGGGGGCGACCTACGAGCAGTACTTC
>TRBD2|TRBJ2-1|NA|TRBV6-1
CASSDHRGLAVNNEQFF
TGTGCCAGCAGTGACCACAGGGGACTAGCGGTCAACAATGAGCAGTTCTTC
>TRBD1|TRBJ1-6|NA|TRBV28
CASSRQYSGGRGVSPLHF
TGTGCCAGCAGTCGCCAGTATTCAGGGGGGCGGGGGGTTTCACCCCTCCACTTT
>TRBD1|TRBJ2-7|NA|TRBV7-9
CASSLPSGQGVHEQYF
TGTGCCAGCAGCTTGCCCTCGGGACAGGGTGTACACGAGCAGTACTTC
>NA|TRBJ2-3|NA|TRBV30
CAWSREPGTQYF
TGTGCCTGGTCGAGAGAGCCCGGTACGCAGTATTTT
>NA|TRBJ2-3|NA|TRBV21-1
CASSKRSDTQYF
TGTGCCAGCAGCAAGCGTTCGGATACGCAGTATTTT
>TRBD2|TRBJ2-7|NA|TRBV7-9
CASSLSGGPYEQYF
TGTGCCAGCAGCTTATCGGGGGGGCCCTACGAGCAGTACTTC
>NA|TRBJ1-1|NA|TRBV9
CASSVRPSPGLNTEAFF
TGTGCCAGCAGCGTACGACCATCTCCGGGCCTGAACACTGAAGCTTTCTTT
>NA|TRBJ2-1|NA|TRBV15
CATSGRLANEQFF
TGTGCCACCAGCGGCCGACTTGCTAATGAGCAGTTCTTC